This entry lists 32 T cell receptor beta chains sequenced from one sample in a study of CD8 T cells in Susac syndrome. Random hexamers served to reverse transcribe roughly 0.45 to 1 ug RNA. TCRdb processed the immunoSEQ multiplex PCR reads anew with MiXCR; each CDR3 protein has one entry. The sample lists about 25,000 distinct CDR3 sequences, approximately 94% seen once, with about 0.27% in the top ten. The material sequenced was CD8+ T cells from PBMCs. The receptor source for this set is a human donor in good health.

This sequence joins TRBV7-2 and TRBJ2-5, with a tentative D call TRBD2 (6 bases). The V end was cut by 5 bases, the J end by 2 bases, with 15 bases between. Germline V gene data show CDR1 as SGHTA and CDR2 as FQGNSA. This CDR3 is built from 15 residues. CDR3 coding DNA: TGTGCCAGCAGCCCCCCGGCGGGGAGACAAGAGACCCAGTACTTC. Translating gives CASSPPAGRQETQYF.

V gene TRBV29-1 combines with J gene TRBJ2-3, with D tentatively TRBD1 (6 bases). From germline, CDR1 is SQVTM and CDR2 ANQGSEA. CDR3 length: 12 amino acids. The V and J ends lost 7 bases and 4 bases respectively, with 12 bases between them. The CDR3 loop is CSGQQGPDTQYF. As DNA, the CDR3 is TGCAGCGGCCAACAGGGCCCAGATACGCAGTATTTT.

CDR3 residues: CASSEEIMGTGYGYTF. For the CDR3, the DNA is TGTGCCAGCAGTGAAGAGATCATGGGGACAGGGTATGGCTACACCTTC. The chain combines TRBV6-1 with TRBJ1-2, with 9 bases matching TRBD1. J was trimmed by 5 bases and V by 1 base; bases with no gene match: 8. This CDR3 is 16 amino acids long. The germline V gene has CDR1 MNHNS and CDR2 SASEGT.

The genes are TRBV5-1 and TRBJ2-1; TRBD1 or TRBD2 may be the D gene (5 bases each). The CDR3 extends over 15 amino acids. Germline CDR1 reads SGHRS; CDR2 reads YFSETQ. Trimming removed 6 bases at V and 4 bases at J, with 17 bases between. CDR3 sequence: CASKEFGTRYNEQFF. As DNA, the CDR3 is TGCGCCAGCAAGGAATTTGGGACGCGGTACAATGAGCAGTTCTTC.

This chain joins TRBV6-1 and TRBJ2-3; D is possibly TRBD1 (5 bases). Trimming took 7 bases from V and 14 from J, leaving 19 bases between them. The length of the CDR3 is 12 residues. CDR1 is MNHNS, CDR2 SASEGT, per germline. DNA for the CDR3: TGTGCCAGCACCTCGACAGCCATCAGAGGGTATTTT. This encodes CASTSTAIRGYF.

CDR3 nucleotides: TGTGCCAGTAGGGCAGCGGGGGCCTTTTACAATGAGCAGTTCTTC. It codes for CASRAAGAFYNEQFF. The genes are TRBV19 and TRBJ2-1; 8 nucleotides line up with TRBD2. Germline V gives CDR1 LNHDA, CDR2 SQIVND (reference sequence). The ends lost 6 bases at V and 4 bases at J; junction bases unmatched: 8. The length of the CDR3 is 15 residues.

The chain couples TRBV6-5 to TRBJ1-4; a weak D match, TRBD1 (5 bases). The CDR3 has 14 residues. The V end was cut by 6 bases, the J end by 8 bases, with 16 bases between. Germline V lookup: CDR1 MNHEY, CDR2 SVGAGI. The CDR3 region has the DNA TGTGCCAGCAGGCCCACAGGCAGGGACGAAAAACTGTTTTTT. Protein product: CASRPTGRDEKLFF.

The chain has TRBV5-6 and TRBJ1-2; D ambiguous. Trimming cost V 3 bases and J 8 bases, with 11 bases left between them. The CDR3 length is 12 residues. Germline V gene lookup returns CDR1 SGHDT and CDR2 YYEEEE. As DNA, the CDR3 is TGTGCCAGCAGCTCGAACCCGGGGGGCTACACCTTC. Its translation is CASSSNPGGYTF.

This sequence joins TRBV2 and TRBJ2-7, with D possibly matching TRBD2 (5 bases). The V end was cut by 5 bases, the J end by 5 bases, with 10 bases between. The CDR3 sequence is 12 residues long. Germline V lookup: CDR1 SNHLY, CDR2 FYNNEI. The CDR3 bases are TGTGCCAGCAGTTTTCCGAGGGACGAGCAGTACTTC. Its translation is CASSFPRDEQYF.

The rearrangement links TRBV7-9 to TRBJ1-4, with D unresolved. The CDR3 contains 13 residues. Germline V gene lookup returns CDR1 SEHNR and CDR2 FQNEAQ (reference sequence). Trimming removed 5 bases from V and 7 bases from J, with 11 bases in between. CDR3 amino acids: CASSPGLSEKLFF. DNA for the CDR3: TGTGCCAGCAGCCCAGGACTGTCTGAAAAACTGTTTTTT.

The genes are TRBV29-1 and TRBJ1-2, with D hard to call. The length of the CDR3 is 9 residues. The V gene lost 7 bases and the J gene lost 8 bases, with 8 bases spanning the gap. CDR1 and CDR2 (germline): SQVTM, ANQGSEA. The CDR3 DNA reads TGCAGCGCGGGAGGGGGCTACACCTTC. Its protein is CSAGGGYTF.

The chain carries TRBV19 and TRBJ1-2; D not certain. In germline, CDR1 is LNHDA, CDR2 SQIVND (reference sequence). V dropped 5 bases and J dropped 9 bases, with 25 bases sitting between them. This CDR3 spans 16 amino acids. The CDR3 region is CASSRIESAGLESYTF. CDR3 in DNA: TGTGCCAGTAGTCGGATTGAGTCGGCGGGGTTAGAGAGCTACACCTTC.

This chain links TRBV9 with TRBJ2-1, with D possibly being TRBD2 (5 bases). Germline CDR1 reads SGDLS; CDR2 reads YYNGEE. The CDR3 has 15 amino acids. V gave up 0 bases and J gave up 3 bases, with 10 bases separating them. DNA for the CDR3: TGTGCCAGCAGCGTAGGGGGTAGCGTCTACAATGAGCAGTTCTTC. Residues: CASSVGGSVYNEQFF. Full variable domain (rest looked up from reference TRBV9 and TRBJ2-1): DSGVTQTPKHLITATGQRVTLRCSPRSGDLSVYWYQQSLDQGLQFLIQYYNGEERAKGNILERFSAQQFPDLHSELNLSSLELGDSALYFCASSVGGSVYNEQFFGPGTRLTVL.

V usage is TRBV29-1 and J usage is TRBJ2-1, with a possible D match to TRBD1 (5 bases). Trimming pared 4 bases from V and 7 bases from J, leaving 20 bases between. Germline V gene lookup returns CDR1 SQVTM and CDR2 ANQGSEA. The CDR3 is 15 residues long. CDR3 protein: CSVVGVLNRGNEQFF. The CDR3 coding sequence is TGCAGCGTTGTAGGGGTCTTGAATCGAGGAAATGAGCAGTTCTTC.

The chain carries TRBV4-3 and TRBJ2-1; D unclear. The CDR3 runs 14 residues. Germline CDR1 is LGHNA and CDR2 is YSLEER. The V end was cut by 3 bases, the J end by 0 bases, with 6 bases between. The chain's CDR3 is CASSQESSYNEQFF. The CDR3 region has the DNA TGCGCCAGCAGCCAGGAAAGCTCCTACAATGAGCAGTTCTTC.

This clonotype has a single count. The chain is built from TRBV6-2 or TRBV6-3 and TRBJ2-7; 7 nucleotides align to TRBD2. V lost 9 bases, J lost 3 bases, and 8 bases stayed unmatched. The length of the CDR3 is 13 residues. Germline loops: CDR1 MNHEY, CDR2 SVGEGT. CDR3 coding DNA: TGTGCCAGTCGACCCTGGGAGGGCTACGAGCAGTACTTC. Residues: CASRPWEGYEQYF.

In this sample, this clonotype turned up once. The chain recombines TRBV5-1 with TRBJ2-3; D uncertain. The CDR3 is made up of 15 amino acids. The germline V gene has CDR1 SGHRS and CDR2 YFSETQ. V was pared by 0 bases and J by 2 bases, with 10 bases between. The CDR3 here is CASSLGEVYTDTQYF. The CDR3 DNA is TGCGCCAGCAGCTTGGGGGAAGTTTACACAGATACGCAGTATTTT.

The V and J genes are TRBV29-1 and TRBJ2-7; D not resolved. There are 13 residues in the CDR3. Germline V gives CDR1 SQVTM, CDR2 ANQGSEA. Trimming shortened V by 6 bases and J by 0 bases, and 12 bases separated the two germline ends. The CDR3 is CSVKSDSSYEQYF. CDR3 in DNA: TGCAGCGTAAAAAGCGATAGCTCCTACGAGCAGTACTTC.

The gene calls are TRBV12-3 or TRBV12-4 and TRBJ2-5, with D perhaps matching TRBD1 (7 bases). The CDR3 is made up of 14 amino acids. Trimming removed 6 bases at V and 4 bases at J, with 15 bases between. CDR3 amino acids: CASSPGGRRETQYF. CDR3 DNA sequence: TGTGCCAGCAGCCCAGGGGGGCGCCGAGAGACCCAGTACTTC.

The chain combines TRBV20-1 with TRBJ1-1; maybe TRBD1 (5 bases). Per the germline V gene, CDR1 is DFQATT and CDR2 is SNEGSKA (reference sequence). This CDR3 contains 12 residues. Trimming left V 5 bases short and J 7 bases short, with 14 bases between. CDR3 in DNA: TGCAGTGCTCCCAGTGGTCAGGGTGAAGCTTTCTTT. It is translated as CSAPSGQGEAFF.

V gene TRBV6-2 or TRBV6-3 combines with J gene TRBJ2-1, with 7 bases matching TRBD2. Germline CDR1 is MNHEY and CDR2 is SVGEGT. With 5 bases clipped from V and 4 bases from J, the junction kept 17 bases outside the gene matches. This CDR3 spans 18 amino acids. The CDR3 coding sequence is TGTGCCAGCAGTCCACCGGGCGGAGTAGCGGGTGTTTACAATGAGCAGTTCTTC. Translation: CASSPPGGVAGVYNEQFF.

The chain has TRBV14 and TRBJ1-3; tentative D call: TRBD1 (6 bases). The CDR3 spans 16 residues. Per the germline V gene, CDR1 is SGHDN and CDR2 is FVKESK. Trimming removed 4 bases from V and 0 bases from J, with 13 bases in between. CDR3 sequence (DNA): TGTGCCAGCAGCCGTCTTACAGGGAGCTCTGGAAACACCATATATTTT. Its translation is CASSRLTGSSGNTIYF. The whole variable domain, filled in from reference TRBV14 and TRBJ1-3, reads EAGVTQFPSHSVIEKGQTVTLRCDPISGHDNLYWYRRVMGKEIKFLLHFVKESKQDESGMPNNRFLAERTGGTYSTLKVQPAELEDSGVYFCASSRLTGSSGNTIYFGEGSWLTVV.

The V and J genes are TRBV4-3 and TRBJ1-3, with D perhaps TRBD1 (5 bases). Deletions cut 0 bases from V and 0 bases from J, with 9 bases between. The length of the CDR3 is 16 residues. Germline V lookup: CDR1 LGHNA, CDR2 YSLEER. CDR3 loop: CASSQDTGGSGNTIYF. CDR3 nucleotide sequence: TGCGCCAGCAGCCAAGATACGGGGGGCTCTGGAAACACCATATATTTT.

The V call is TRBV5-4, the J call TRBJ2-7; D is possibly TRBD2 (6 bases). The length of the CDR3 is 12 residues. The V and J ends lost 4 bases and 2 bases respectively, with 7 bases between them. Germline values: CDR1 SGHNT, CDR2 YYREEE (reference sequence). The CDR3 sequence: CASSAGPYEQYF. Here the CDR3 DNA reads TGTGCCAGCAGCGCGGGACCCTACGAGCAGTACTTC.

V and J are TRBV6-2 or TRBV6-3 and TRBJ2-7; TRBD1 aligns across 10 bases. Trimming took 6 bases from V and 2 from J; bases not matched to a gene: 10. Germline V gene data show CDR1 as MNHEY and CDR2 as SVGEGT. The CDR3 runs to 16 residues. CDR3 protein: CASSRPGTGVAYEQYF. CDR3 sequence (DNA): TGTGCCAGCAGCCGTCCTGGGACAGGGGTTGCCTACGAGCAGTACTTC.

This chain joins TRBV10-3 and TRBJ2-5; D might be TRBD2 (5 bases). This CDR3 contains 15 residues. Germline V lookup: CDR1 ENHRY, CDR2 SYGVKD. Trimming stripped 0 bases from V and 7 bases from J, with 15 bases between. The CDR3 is CAISESNTAGGTQYF. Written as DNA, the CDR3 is TGTGCCATCAGTGAGTCGAACACGGCCGGAGGGACCCAGTACTTC.

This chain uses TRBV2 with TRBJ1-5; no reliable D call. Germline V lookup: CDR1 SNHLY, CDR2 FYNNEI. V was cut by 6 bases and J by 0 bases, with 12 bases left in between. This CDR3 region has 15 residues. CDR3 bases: TGTGCCAGCAGGGCGGAGAGGGATAGCAATCAGCCCCAGCATTTT. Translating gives CASRAERDSNQPQHF. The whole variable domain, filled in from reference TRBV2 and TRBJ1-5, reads EPEVTQTPSHQVTQMGQEVILRCVPISNHLYFYWYRQILGQKVEFLVSFYNNEISEKSEIFDDQFSVERPDGSNFTLKIRSTKLEDSAMYFCASRAERDSNQPQHFGDGTRLSIL.

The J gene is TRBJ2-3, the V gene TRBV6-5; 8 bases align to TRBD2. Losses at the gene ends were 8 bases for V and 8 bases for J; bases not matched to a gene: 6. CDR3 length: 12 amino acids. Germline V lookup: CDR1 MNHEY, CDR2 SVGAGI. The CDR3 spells CASQPGGGTQYF. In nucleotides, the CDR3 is TGTGCCAGCCAGCCGGGGGGGGGTACGCAGTATTTT.

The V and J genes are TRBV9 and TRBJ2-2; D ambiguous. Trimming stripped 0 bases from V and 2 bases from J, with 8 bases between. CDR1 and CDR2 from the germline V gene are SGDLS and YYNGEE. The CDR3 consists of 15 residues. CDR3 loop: CASSVARQNTGELFF. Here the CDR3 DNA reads TGTGCCAGCAGCGTAGCGAGGCAAAACACCGGGGAGCTGTTTTTT.

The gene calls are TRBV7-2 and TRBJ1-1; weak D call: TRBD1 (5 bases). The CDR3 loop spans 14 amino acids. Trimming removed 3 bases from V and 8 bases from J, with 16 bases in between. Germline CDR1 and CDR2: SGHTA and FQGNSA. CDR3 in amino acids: CASSLSGTISEAFF. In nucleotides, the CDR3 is TGTGCCAGCAGCTTGAGTGGGACCATTTCCGAAGCTTTCTTT.

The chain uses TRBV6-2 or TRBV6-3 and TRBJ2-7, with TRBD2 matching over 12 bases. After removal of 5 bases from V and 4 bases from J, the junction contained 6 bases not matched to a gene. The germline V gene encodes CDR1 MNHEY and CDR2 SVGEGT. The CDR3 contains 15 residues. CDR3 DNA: TGTGCCAGCAGTACGGGACTAGCGGGCCGGTACGAGCAGTACTTC. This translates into CASSTGLAGRYEQYF.

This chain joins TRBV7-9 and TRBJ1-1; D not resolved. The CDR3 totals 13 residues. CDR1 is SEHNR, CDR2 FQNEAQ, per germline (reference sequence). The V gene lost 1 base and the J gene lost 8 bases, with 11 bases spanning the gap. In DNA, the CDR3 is TGTGCCAGCAGCTTAGTACCCGTCGGAGAAGCTTTCTTT. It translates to CASSLVPVGEAFF.